The 24 T cell receptor beta chains below all came from one sample that was sequenced in a study of blood T cells in healthy people across ages (dated by TCRdb to between 2014 and 2017). Library prep was done by 5' RACE. Sequencing was performed on an Illumina HiSeq 2500. A second PCR of roughly 7 to 12 cycles was performed with a sample-barcoded 5' primer and a J-beta primer mix. TCRdb cleaned the public reads at Q25 with fastp, built clones with MiXCR and kept in-frame beta chains. One record per CDR3 amino acid sequence lists the most common genes and DNA. Across this sample there are over 1,500,000 distinct CDR3 sequences, with about 50% seen only once. The ten most abundant clones make up less than 2.5% of the sample. Input material: blood. The receptors derive from a woman in her thirties or forties in good health.

The chain couples TRBV6-2 or TRBV6-3 to TRBJ2-1; D is perhaps TRBD2 (5 bases). This CDR3 has 14 amino acids. Trimming left V 5 bases short and J 0 bases short, with 8 bases between. The germline V gene encodes CDR1 MNHEY and CDR2 SVGEGT. The CDR3 bases are TGTGCCAGCAGTGACGGGGTCTCCTACAATGAGCAGTTCTTC. Protein sequence: CASSDGVSYNEQFF.

J is TRBJ1-1 and V is TRBV7-2; D uncertain. The V end was cut by 7 bases, the J end by 4 bases, with 19 bases between. Germline lookup yields CDR1 SGHTA and CDR2 FQGNSA. The CDR3 totals 15 residues. This CDR3 is CASTQGSGMGTEAFF. The DNA of the CDR3 is TGTGCCAGCACCCAAGGTTCCGGGATGGGCACTGAAGCTTTCTTT.

There are a few counts of this clonotype. The chain couples TRBV12-3 or TRBV12-4 to TRBJ2-6, with D hard to call. The V gene lost 3 bases and the J gene lost 2 bases, with 17 bases spanning the gap. The CDR3 consists of 18 residues. In DNA form, the CDR3 reads TGTGCCAGCAGTTTGACGTTTGGGCAGACTGCTGGGGCCAACGTCCTGACTTTC. Amino acids: CASSLTFGQTAGANVLTF.

This clonotype was detected once. The rearrangement joins TRBV20-1 to TRBJ2-5; D ambiguous. From germline, CDR1 is DFQATT and CDR2 SNEGSKA (reference sequence). This CDR3 is built from 13 residues. The ends were cut back, 3 bases at V and 5 bases at J, with 13 bases in the middle. The CDR3 is CSARARFRETQYF. The DNA of the CDR3 is TGCAGTGCTAGGGCCCGGTTTAGGGAGACCCAGTACTTC.

This clonotype was detected a few times. The chain joins TRBV6-2 or TRBV6-3 to TRBJ1-2; D is unclear. This CDR3 has 12 amino acids. Trimming stripped 5 bases from V and 4 bases from J, with 8 bases between. Germline V gene lookup returns CDR1 MNHEY and CDR2 SVGEGT. In DNA form, the CDR3 reads TGTGCCAGCAGTACGGCCCCCTATGGCTACACCTTC. Its translation is CASSTAPYGYTF.

The table lists this clonotype with a few counts. The genes are TRBV20-1 and TRBJ2-5; TRBD2 is a possible D gene (7 bases). The V and J ends lost 3 bases and 2 bases respectively, with 13 bases between them. The CDR3 spans 14 residues. Germline V CDR1 and CDR2: DFQATT, SNEGSKA (reference sequence). CDR3 sequence: CSASGGPDQETQYF. DNA of the CDR3: TGCAGTGCTAGCGGGGGGCCCGATCAAGAGACCCAGTACTTC.

This clonotype occurred a few times. The chain carries TRBV5-1 and TRBJ2-5, with D unclear. Between the trimmed V and J ends, which lost 4 bases and 5 bases, there was a span of 15 bases. Germline CDR1 reads SGHRS; CDR2 reads YFSETQ. This CDR3 contains 14 residues. The CDR3 region is CASSAGPPEETQYF. The DNA of the CDR3 is TGCGCCAGCAGCGCCGGGCCTCCAGAGGAGACCCAGTACTTC.

The CDR3 spells CAISESRDVQYF. CDR3 DNA: TGTGCCATCAGTGAGTCGAGGGATGTGCAGTACTTC. The chain recombines TRBV10-3 with TRBJ2-5; D perhaps matches TRBD2 (5 bases). Germline-derived CDR1 and CDR2 are ENHRY and SYGVKD. V was clipped by 0 bases and J by 11 bases, with 10 bases between them. The CDR3 totals 12 residues.

This clonotype was picked up a small number of times. A much larger clone lies a single base off, so this may be a read error. The chain combines TRBV29-1 with TRBJ2-7, with a possible D match to TRBD2 (5 bases). Germline CDR1 reads SQVTM; CDR2 reads ANQGSEA. V lost 1 base, J lost 7 bases, and 14 bases lay in between. This CDR3 comprises 13 residues. In DNA form, the CDR3 reads TGCAGCGTTGAAGGTGTCCCTCGGGGTGAGCAGTACTTC. As protein: CSVEGVPRGEQYF.

The chain is built from TRBV6-2 or TRBV6-3 and TRBJ2-4; 10 nucleotides match TRBD2. The V gene's germline CDR1 is MNHEY and CDR2 SVGEGT. V lost 6 bases, J lost 1 base, and 6 bases stayed unmatched. The CDR3 contains 16 residues. For the CDR3, the DNA is TGTGCCAGCAGGTCCAGCGGGGGGGCGGCCAAAAACATTCAGTACTTC. Translated, it gives CASRSSGGAAKNIQYF.

The rearrangement uses TRBV12-3 or TRBV12-4 and TRBJ2-1; no firm D call. Trimming left V 1 base short and J 6 bases short, with 7 bases between. The CDR3 contains 13 residues. This CDR3 reads CASSLGAFNEQFF. DNA for the CDR3: TGTGCCAGCAGTTTAGGGGCTTTCAATGAGCAGTTCTTC.

This clonotype has a handful of counts. The V gene is TRBV29-1, the J gene TRBJ2-1; 10 bases fit TRBD1. V was clipped by 4 bases and J by 6 bases; unmatched bases: 6. Germline values: CDR1 SQVTM, CDR2 ANQGSEA. CDR3 length: 14 residues. The CDR3 reads CSVGGQGLPNEQFF. CDR3 nucleotide sequence: TGCAGCGTTGGGGGACAGGGGCTACCCAATGAGCAGTTCTTC.

Notes on this clonotype: Germline and junction disagree at one end, which may indicate a read error. The chain combines TRBV6-2 or TRBV6-3 with TRBJ2-1, with 9 nucleotides matching TRBD2. The CDR3 runs 17 residues. CDR1 is MNHEY, CDR2 SVGEGT, per germline. CDR3 DNA sequence: TGTGCCAGCAGGTACTCGAGGGGGCGGGGGGGCCGCAATGAGCAGTTCTTC. Protein sequence: CASRYSRGRGGRNEQFF.

The rearrangement uses TRBV20-1 and TRBJ2-1, with D possibly being TRBD2 (6 bases). The germline V gene has CDR1 DFQATT and CDR2 SNEGSKA (reference sequence). V was clipped by 5 bases and J by 10 bases, with 18 bases between them. The CDR3 length is 13 residues. The chain's CDR3 is CSAYRDSSREQFF. CDR3 nucleotides: TGCAGTGCTTACCGGGACTCCTCTCGGGAGCAGTTCTTC.

The gene calls are TRBV7-2 and TRBJ2-3; tentatively, D is TRBD2 (5 bases). This CDR3 is 11 amino acids long. The germline V gene encodes CDR1 SGHTA and CDR2 FQGNSA. V gave up 5 bases and J gave up 7 bases, with 7 bases separating them. CDR3 loop: CASSGLYTQYF. CDR3 in DNA: TGTGCCAGCAGCGGACTCTATACGCAGTATTTT.

Comment on this clonotype: A single base separates this from a much larger clone, so it may be a read error. This chain joins TRBV12-3 or TRBV12-4 and TRBJ2-7, with 8 bases identical to TRBD2. CDR3 length equals 14 residues. CDR3 sequence (DNA): TGTGCCAGCAGTGTAGCGCGGGGGGCGTACGAGCAGTACTTC. It translates to CASSVARGAYEQYF.

As concerns this clonotype: At one end, the junction sequence differs from germline, possibly due to a read error. The CDR3 DNA follows: TGTGCCAGCAGCTTCGAAGAGTACGGGCAGTACTTC. It specifies CASSFEEYGQYF. This chain uses TRBV7-9 with TRBJ2-7; D is unclear. The CDR3 consists of 12 residues. Germline lookup yields CDR1 SEHNR and CDR2 FQNEAQ (reference sequence).

The chain couples TRBV4-3 to TRBJ1-4; D not certain. Germline lookup yields CDR1 LGHNA and CDR2 YSLEER. The CDR3 runs to 13 residues. V was cut by 6 bases and J by 8 bases, with 13 bases left in between. The CDR3: CASRDLEGEKLFF. CDR3 bases: TGCGCCAGCAGGGACTTGGAAGGAGAAAAACTGTTTTTT.

The chain recombines TRBV7-2 with TRBJ2-7; tentatively, D is TRBD1 or TRBD2 (5 bases each). Looked up from germline, CDR1 is SGHTA and CDR2 is FQGNSA. The CDR3 length is 16 residues. Deletions cut 5 bases from V and 1 base from J, with 18 bases between. CDR3 amino acids: CASSLRTGTASYEQYF. The CDR3, as DNA: TGTGCCAGCAGCCTTAGAACCGGGACGGCTTCCTACGAGCAGTACTTC.

The rearrangement links TRBV7-2 to TRBJ2-3, with TRBD2 matching over 9 bases. Trimming cost V 5 bases and J 0 bases; bases outside gene matches: 9. The CDR3 length is 17 residues. Germline V lookup: CDR1 SGHTA, CDR2 FQGNSA. For the CDR3, the DNA is TGTGCCAGCAGCCACTGGGCTAGCGGGGCTAGCACAGATACGCAGTATTTT. This translates into CASSHWASGASTDTQYF. Complete variable domain (other parts from reference TRBV7-2 and TRBJ2-3): GAGVSQSPSNKVTEKGKDVELRCDPISGHTALYWYRQSLGQGLEFLIYFQGNSAPDKSGLPSDRFSAERTGGSVSTLTIQRTQQEDSAVYLCASSHWASGASTDTQYFGPGTRLTVL.

This chain uses TRBV20-1 with TRBJ2-3; 7 bases fit TRBD2. Germline CDR1 DFQATT, CDR2 SNEGSKA (reference sequence). The V gene end was trimmed by 5 bases and the J gene end by 3 bases; junction bases not matched to a gene: 8. The CDR3 spans 14 residues. Written as DNA, the CDR3 is TGCAGTGCTTACCCGGCGCGGGGGACAGATACGCAGTATTTT. Translating gives CSAYPARGTDTQYF.

This clonotype was counted only a few times. The chain joins TRBV20-1 to TRBJ2-5; 10 bases match TRBD2. Germline trimming cut 2 bases from V and 2 bases from J; bases unmatched to any gene: 5. The germline CDR1 and CDR2 sequences are DFQATT and SNEGSKA (reference sequence). The CDR3 runs to 15 residues. The CDR3 coding sequence is TGCAGTGCTAGACCGAGCGGGGGGGGACAAGAGACCCAGTACTTC. Translated, it gives CSARPSGGGQETQYF.

CDR3 in DNA: TGCGCCAGCTCTGAGGGGTCTTTGAACACTGAAGCTTTCTTT. It yields the protein CASSEGSLNTEAFF. The rearrangement joins TRBV5-1 to TRBJ1-1; maybe TRBD1 (5 bases). CDR3 length: 14 residues. Trimming stripped 7 bases from V and 0 bases from J, with 13 bases between. Germline V gene sequence: CDR1 SGHRS, CDR2 YFSETQ.

The chain combines TRBV5-1 with TRBJ1-2; D gene ambiguous. Trimming left V 0 bases short and J 4 bases short, with 10 bases between. Germline CDR1 SGHRS, CDR2 YFSETQ. The CDR3 covers 14 residues. CDR3 loop: CASSLDRALYGYTF. Written as DNA, the CDR3 is TGCGCCAGCAGCTTGGATAGAGCGCTCTATGGCTACACCTTC. The full variable domain, with the rest looked up from reference TRBV5-1 and TRBJ1-2, is KAGVTQTPRYLIKTRGQQVTLSCSPISGHRSVSWYQQTPGQGLQFLFEYFSETQRNKGNFPGRFSGRQFSNSRSEMNVSTLELGDSALYLCASSLDRALYGYTFGSGTRLTVV.